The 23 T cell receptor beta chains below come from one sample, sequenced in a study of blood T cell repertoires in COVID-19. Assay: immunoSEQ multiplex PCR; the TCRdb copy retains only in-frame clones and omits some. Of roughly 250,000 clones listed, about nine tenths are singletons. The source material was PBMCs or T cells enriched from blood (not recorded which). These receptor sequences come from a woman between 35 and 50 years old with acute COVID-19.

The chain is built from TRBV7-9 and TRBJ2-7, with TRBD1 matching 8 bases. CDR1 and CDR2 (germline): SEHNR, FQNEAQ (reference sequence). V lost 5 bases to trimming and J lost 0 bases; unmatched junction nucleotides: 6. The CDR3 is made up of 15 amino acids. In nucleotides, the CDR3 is TGTGCCAGCAGCCACCGGGACAGGACCTCCTACGAGCAGTACTTC. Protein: CASSHRDRTSYEQYF.

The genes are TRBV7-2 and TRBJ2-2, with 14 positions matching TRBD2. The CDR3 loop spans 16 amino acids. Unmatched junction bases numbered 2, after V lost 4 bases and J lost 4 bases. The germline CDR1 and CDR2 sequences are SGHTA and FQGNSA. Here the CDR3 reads CASSSGLAGGTGELFF. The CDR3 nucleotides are TGTGCCAGCAGCTCAGGACTAGCGGGAGGCACCGGGGAGCTGTTTTTT.

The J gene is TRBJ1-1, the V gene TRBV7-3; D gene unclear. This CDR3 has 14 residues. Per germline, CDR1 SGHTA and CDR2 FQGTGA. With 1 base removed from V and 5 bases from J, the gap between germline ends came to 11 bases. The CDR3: CASSLNGRGTEAFF. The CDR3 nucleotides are TGTGCCAGCAGCTTAAATGGGCGTGGGACTGAAGCTTTCTTT.

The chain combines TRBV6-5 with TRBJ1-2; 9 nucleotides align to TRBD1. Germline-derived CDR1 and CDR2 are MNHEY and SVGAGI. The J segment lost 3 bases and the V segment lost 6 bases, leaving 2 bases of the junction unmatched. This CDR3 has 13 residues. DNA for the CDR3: TGTGCCAGCAGGGGGACAGGGTACTATGGCTACACCTTC. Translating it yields CASRGTGYYGYTF.

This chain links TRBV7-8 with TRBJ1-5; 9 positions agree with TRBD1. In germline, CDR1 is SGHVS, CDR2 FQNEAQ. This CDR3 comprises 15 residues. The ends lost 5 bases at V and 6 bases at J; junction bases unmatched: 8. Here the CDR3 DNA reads TGTGCCAGCAGCCTCGGGACAGGGTCCGGTCAGCCCCAGCATTTT. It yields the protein CASSLGTGSGQPQHF. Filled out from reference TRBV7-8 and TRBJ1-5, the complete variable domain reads GAGVSQSPRYKVAKRGQDVALRCDPISGHVSLFWYQQALGQGPEFLTYFQNEAQLDKSGLPSDRFFAERPEGSVSTLKIQRTQQEDSAVYLCASSLGTGSGQPQHFGDGTRLSIL.

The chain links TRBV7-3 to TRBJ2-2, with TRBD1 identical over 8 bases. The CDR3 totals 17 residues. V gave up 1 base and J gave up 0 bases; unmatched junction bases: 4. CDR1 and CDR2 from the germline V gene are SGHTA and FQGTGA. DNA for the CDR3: TGTGCCAGCAGCTTAAGGCAGGGGGCATCGAACACCGGGGAGCTGTTTTTT. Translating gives CASSLRQGASNTGELFF. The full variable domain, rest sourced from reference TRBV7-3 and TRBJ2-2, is GAGVSQTPSNKVTEKGKYVELRCDPISGHTALYWYRQSLGQGPEFLIYFQGTGAADDSGLPNDRFFAVRPEGSVSTLKIQRTERGDSAVYLCASSLRQGASNTGELFFGEGSRLTVL.

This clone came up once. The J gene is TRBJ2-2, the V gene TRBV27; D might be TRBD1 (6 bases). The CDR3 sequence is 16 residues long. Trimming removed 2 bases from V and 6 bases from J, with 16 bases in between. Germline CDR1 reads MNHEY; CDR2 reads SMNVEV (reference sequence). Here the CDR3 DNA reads TGTGCCAGCAGTTTAGATCGTCAGGGGTCGCCCGGGGAGCTGTTTTTT. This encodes CASSLDRQGSPGELFF.

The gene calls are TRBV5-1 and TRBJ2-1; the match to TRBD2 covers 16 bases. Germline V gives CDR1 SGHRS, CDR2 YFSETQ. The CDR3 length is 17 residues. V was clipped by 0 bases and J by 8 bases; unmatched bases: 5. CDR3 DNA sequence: TGCGCCAGCAGCTTGGCCGGGACTAGCGGGGGGGCCCATGAGCAGTTCTTC. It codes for CASSLAGTSGGAHEQFF.

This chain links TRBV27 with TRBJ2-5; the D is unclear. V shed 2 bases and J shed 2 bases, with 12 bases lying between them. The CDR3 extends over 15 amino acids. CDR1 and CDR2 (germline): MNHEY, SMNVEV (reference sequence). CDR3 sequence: CASSLQVGYQETQYF. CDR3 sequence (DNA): TGTGCCAGCAGTTTACAGGTTGGCTATCAAGAGACCCAGTACTTC.

The CDR3 protein is CASRRGISTSPLHF. The CDR3 DNA reads TGTGCCAGCAGGCGGGGGATTTCCACTTCACCCCTCCACTTT. The chain has TRBV2 and TRBJ1-6; D is possibly TRBD1 (5 bases). V shed 6 bases and J shed 9 bases, with 15 bases lying between them. This CDR3 has 14 residues. CDR1 SNHLY and CDR2 FYNNEI come from the germline V gene.

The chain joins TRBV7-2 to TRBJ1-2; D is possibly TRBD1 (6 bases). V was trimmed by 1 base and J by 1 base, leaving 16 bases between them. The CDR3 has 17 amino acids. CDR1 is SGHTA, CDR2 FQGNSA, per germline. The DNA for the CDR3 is TGTGCCAGCAGCTTAGATAGGGGGAAGTTCATTAACTATGGCTACACCTTC. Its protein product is CASSLDRGKFINYGYTF.

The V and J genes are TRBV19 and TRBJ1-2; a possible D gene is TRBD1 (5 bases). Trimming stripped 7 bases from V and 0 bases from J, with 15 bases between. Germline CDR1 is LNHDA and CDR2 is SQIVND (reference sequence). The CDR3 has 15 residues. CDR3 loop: CASNPQGLANYGYTF. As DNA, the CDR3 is TGTGCCAGTAATCCGCAGGGCCTAGCTAACTATGGCTACACCTTC.

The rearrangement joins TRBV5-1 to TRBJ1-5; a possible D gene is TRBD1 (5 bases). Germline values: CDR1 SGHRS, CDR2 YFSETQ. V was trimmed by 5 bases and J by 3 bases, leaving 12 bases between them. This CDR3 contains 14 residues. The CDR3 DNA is TGCGCCAGCAGTTTCGGGGGGTACAATCAGCCCCAGCATTTT. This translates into CASSFGGYNQPQHF.

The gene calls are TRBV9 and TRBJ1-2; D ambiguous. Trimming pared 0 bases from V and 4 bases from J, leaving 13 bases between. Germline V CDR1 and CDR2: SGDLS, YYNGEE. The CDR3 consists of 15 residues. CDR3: CASSVDYSSRYGYTF. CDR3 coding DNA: TGTGCCAGCAGCGTAGATTATAGCTCGCGCTATGGCTACACCTTC. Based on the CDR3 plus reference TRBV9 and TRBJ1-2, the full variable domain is DSGVTQTPKHLITATGQRVTLRCSPRSGDLSVYWYQQSLDQGLQFLIQYYNGEERAKGNILERFSAQQFPDLHSELNLSSLELGDSALYFCASSVDYSSRYGYTFGSGTRLTVV.

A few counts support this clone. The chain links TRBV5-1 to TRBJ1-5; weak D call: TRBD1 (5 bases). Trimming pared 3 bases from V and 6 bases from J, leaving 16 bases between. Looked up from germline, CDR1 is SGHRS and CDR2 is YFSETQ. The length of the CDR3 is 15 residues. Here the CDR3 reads CASSWGDSRSQPQHF. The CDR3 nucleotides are TGCGCCAGCAGCTGGGGGGACTCTCGGAGTCAGCCCCAGCATTTT.

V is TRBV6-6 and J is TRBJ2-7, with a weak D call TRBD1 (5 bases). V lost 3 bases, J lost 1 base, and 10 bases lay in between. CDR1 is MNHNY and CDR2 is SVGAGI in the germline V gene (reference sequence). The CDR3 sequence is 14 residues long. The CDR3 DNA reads TGTGCCAGCAGTTATTCAGGGTATTCCTACGAGCAGTACTTC. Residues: CASSYSGYSYEQYF.

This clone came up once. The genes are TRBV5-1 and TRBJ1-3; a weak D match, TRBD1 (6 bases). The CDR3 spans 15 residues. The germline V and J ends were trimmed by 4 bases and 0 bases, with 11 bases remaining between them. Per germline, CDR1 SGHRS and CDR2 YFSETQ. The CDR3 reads CASSPGQPSGNTIYF. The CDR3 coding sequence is TGCGCCAGCAGCCCCGGACAGCCCTCTGGAAACACCATATATTTT.

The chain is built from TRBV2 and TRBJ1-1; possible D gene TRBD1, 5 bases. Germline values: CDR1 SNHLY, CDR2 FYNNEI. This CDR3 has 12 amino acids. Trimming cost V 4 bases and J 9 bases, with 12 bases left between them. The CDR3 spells CASSVPGKKAFF. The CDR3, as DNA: TGTGCCAGCAGTGTACCAGGGAAGAAAGCTTTCTTT.

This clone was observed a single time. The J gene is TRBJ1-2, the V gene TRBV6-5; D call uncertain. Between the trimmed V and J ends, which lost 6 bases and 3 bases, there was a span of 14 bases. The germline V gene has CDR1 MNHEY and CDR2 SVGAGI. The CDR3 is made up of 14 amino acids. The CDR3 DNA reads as TGTGCCAGCAGCCAGGCCTCTTGGGACTATGGCTACACCTTC. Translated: CASSQASWDYGYTF.

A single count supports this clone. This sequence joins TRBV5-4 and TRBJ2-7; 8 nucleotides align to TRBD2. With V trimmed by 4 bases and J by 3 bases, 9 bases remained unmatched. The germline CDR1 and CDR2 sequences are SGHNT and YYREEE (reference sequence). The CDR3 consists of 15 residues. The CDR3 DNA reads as TGTGCCAGCAGCCGGGGGGGGCAGGGATACTACGAGCAGTACTTC. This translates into CASSRGGQGYYEQYF.

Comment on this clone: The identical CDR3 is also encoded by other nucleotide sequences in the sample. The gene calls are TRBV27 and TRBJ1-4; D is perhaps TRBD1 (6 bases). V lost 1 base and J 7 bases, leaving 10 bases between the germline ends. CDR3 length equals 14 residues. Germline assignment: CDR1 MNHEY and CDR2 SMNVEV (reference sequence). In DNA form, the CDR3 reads TGTGCCAGCAGTTTATTGGGGGCTGGTGAAAAACTGTTTTTT. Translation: CASSLLGAGEKLFF. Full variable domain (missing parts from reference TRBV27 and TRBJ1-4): EAQVTQNPRYLITVTGKKLTVTCSQNMNHEYMSWYRQDPGLGLRQIYYSMNVEVTDKGDVPEGYKVSRKEKRNFPLILESPSPNQTSLYFCASSLLGAGEKLFFGSGTQLSVL.

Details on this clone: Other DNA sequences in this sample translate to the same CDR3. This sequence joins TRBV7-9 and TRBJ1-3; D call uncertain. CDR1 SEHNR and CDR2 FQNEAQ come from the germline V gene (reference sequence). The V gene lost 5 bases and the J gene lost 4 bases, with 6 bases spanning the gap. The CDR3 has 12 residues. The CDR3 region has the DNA TGTGCCAGCAGCCCCTCGGGAAACACCATATATTTT. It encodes CASSPSGNTIYF. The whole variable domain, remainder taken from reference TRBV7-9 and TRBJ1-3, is DTGVSQNPRHKITKRGQNVTFRCDPISEHNRLYWYRQTLGQGPEFLTYFQNEAQLEKSRLLSDRFSAERPKGSFSTLEIQRTEQGDSAMYLCASSPSGNTIYFGEGSWLTVV.

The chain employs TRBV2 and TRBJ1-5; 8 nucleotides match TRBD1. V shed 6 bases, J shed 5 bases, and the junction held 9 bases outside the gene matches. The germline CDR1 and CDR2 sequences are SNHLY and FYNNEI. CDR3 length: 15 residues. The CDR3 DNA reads TGTGCCAGCAGCTCCGACAGGGGAGAGTATCAGCCCCAGCATTTT. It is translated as CASSSDRGEYQPQHF.